The entry that follows covers one T cell receptor beta chain sequence. These data come from a study of shared clonotypes between healthy human individuals. Per germline, CDR1 GTSNPN and CDR2 SVGIG (reference sequence). The CDR3 sequence is 14 residues long. V dropped 3 bases and J dropped 8 bases, with 14 bases sitting between them. Measured with immunoSEQ multiplex PCR; TCRdb has only the in-frame clones, and not every one. The data show millions of clones, more than 90% seen once. Material: naive CD4+ T cells sorted from blood. The subset denotes: CD45RA+ positively selected. The V gene is TRBV30, the J gene TRBJ1-6; D remains unclear. This TCR came from a man in his late teens or twenties in good health. The CDR3 region is CAWRFQLTYSPLHF. The CDR3 DNA follows: TGTGCCTGGAGATTCCAGCTCACCTATTCACCCCTCCACTTT.